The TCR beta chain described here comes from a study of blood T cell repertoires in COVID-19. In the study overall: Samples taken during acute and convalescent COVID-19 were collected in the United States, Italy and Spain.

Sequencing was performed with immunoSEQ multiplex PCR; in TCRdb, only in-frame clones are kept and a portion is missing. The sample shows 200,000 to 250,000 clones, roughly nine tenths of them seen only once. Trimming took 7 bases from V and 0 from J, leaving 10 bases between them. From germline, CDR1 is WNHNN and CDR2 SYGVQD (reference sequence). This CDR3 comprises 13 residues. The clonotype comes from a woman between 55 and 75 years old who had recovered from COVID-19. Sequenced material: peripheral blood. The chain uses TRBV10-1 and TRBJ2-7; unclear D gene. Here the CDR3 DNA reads TGCGCCAGCACAAGCGTTCTCTCCTACGAGCAGTACTTC. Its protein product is CASTSVLSYEQYF.